The clone carrying this T cell receptor (beta chain) was seen only a few times. Its antigen is unidentified. This specimen comes from a study of cytomegalovirus exposure and HLA in healthy donors. About the research overall: Around 200 million T cells yielded approximately 100 million unique TCR beta sequences, as an earlier analysis found. Findings of the study overall: Prior analysis indicated that the majority of TCR beta V segments exhibited productivity approximately 90% or approximately 30% of the time. Accurate HLA-A and HLA-B prediction from TCR beta sequences was reported for most subjects. The authors judged a highly shared variant cluster likely a sequencing artifact.

The study ran its PCR with 60 Vbeta and 13 Jbeta primers. Measured with immunoSEQ multiplex PCR; TCRdb has only the in-frame clones, and not every one. Of roughly 240,000 clones listed, approximately 78% were seen once; the top ten hold 0.4% to 0.6%. V dropped 4 bases and J dropped 1; count of bases not matched to a gene: 22. Germline CDR1 is SQVTM and CDR2 is ANQGSEA. CDR3 length: 19 amino acids. The chain employs TRBV29-1 and TRBJ2-7, with TRBD1 matching over 7 bases. Sequenced sample: PBMCs. The origin of this receptor is a boy aged 10-17 years in good health and CMV-seronegative. Here the CDR3 reads CSVADTSRGRAVRSYEQYF. CDR3 bases: TGCAGCGTTGCCGATACATCGAGGGGGCGAGCGGTCAGGTCCTACGAGCAGTACTTC.